A selection of T cell receptor beta chains follows, all from one sample in a study of T cell repertoires in cytomegalovirus infection. TCRdb passed the reads through MiXCR, listing each CDR3 protein once. The sample carries roughly 800,000 distinct CDR3 sequences, roughly 28% recorded once. The antigens these receptors bind are not known. This specimen consisted of cultured CD8+ T cells from PBMCs, obtained from culture after CMV antigen stimulation. The receptors derive from a human donor in good health (CMV status not recorded). Some clones in this sample may be carry-over from other donors' samples. Both conserved end residues are part of each CDR3. D genes are given only for firm matches. Size values are once, few and many counts, or a class for expanded clones, and some rows have none.

cdr3_length	clone_size	v_call	d_call	j_call	cdr3_aa	cdr3_nt
14	.	TRBV15	.	TRBJ2-5	CATSRITSIETQYF	TGTGCCACCAGCAGAATAACTAGCATAGAGACCCAGTACTTC
18	few	TRBV20-1	TRBD1	TRBJ2-5	CSARPRLLDRGLRETQYF	TGCAGTGCTAGACCCAGATTGTTGGACAGGGGGCTTAGGGAGACCCAGTACTTC
13	.	TRBV6-6	.	TRBJ1-5	CASRQEINQPQHF	TGTGCCAGCCGCCAGGAGATCAATCAGCCCCAGCATTTT
16	.	TRBV4-1	.	TRBJ2-3	CASSQDVSLSTDTQYF	TGCGCCAGCAGCCAAGATGTTAGCCTTAGCACAGATACGCAGTATTTT
14	.	TRBV9	.	TRBJ2-3	CASGYAGSTDTQYF	TGTGCCAGCGGATATGCGGGGAGCACAGATACGCAGTATTTT
12	.	TRBV6-2/TRBV6-3	.	TRBJ1-1	CASRSGSTEAFF	TGTGCCAGCAGGTCGGGGTCGACTGAAGCTTTCTTT
14	.	TRBV15	TRBD2	TRBJ2-1	CATSKAGVYNEQFF	TGTGCCACCAGCAAAGCGGGGGTCTACAATGAGCAGTTCTTC
15	.	TRBV4-1	.	TRBJ1-6	CASSQDLAGNSPLHF	TGCGCCAGCAGCCAAGATTTGGCAGGCAATTCACCCCTCCACTTT
14	few	TRBV12-3/TRBV12-4	.	TRBJ1-2	CASSLAPRAYGYTF	TGTGCCAGCAGTTTAGCCCCAAGGGCCTATGGCTACACCTTC
13	many	TRBV6-2/TRBV6-3	.	TRBJ2-2	CASSYLGTGELFF	TGTGCCAGCAGCTACCTCGGGACCGGGGAGCTGTTTTTT
19	.	TRBV19	.	TRBJ2-1	CASSIDWEEGLSSYNEQFF	TGTGCCAGTAGTATAGATTGGGAGGAGGGGCTGAGCTCCTACAATGAGCAGTTCTTC
14	many	TRBV12-3/TRBV12-4	TRBD2	TRBJ2-1	CASSFKRGYNEQFF	TGTGCCAGCAGTTTCAAGCGGGGGTACAATGAGCAGTTCTTC
19	.	TRBV6-5	TRBD2	TRBJ2-3	CASSFLLAGGHPSTDTQYF	TGTGCCAGCAGTTTCCTCCTAGCGGGGGGGCACCCTAGCACAGATACGCAGTATTTT
17	.	TRBV6-6	TRBD2	TRBJ2-3	CASSFRRSGGVEHTQYF	TGTGCCAGCAGTTTCCGGCGGAGCGGGGGGGTCGAACATACGCAGTATTTT
17	many	TRBV7-2	TRBD2	TRBJ2-3	CASSKGLAGQPTDTQYF	TGTGCCAGCAGCAAGGGACTAGCGGGCCAACCCACAGATACGCAGTATTTT
16	few	TRBV4-2	TRBD2	TRBJ2-1	CASSQEVAGVYNEQFF	TGTGCCAGCAGCCAAGAAGTAGCGGGGGTCTACAATGAGCAGTTCTTC
15	.	TRBV7-6	.	TRBJ1-2	CASSPPSGTGSGYTF	TGTGCCAGCAGCCCCCCGAGCGGCACAGGGTCCGGCTACACCTTC
18	.	TRBV7-9	.	TRBJ2-1	CASTPIAAQFAAGDEQFF	TGTGCCAGCACTCCAATAGCGGCCCAGTTTGCGGCTGGCGATGAGCAGTTCTTC
18	.	TRBV12-3/TRBV12-4	.	TRBJ2-3	CASSFSLTPVGPTDTQYF	TGTGCCAGCAGTTTCTCCTTGACGCCGGTGGGACCCACAGATACGCAGTATTTT
16	few	TRBV5-6	TRBD2	TRBJ2-1	CATRTSGGSTYNEQFF	TGTGCCACCAGGACTAGCGGGGGGTCGACTTACAATGAGCAGTTCTTC
17	few	TRBV4-3	.	TRBJ2-1	CASSQEAAEVLYNEQFF	TGCGCCAGCAGCCAAGAAGCGGCGGAAGTCCTCTACAATGAGCAGTTCTTC
13	few	TRBV29-1	.	TRBJ1-1	CSVGGELNTEAFF	TGCAGCGTTGGAGGAGAATTGAACACTGAAGCTTTCTTT